A single sample is the source of the 21 T cell receptor beta chains below, sequenced in a study of beta chain features in type 1 diabetes (dated by TCRdb to 2016 to 2019). The library was obtained by the immunoSEQ multiplex PCR assay. The entire isolated RNA was reverse transcribed using the High Capacity cDNA Reverse Transcription Kit, and thus expressed TCRB transcripts were sequenced. Imported from immuneACCESS, the table was reduced by TCRdb to in-frame sequences with V and J called. These copies leave out some clones; in studies compared against another copy, an unresolved V gene accounts for under half, and the cause of the remainder is not known. This sample gives 620,000 or so clones in total; around a sixth of them show up just once. The ten largest clones capture around 0.1% of the sample. Input material: naive CD4+ T cells from blood. The cell subset or site label, read with the paper, signifies: true naive CD4+ T cells. The receptors originated from a man aged 18-30 years in good health.

This clone was found a few times. The CDR3 spells CASSPTLSGRSNEQFF. In nucleotides, the CDR3 is TGCGCCAGCAGCCCGACCCTTAGCGGGAGAAGTAATGAGCAGTTCTTC. The rearrangement uses TRBV4-3 and TRBJ2-1, with 9 nucleotides matching TRBD2. Germline CDR1 is LGHNA and CDR2 is YSLEER. V lost 4 bases and J lost 7; bases outside the gene matches: 11. The CDR3 spans 16 residues.

In this sample, this clone turned up a few times. The chain joins TRBV4-1 to TRBJ2-5; 9 bases align to TRBD2. Germline-derived CDR1 and CDR2 are MGHRA and YSYEKL. The CDR3 length is 17 residues. V dropped 0 bases and J dropped 4; count of bases not matched to a gene: 9. CDR3 amino acids: CASSQDRGGGARETQYF. In DNA form, the CDR3 reads TGCGCCAGCAGCCAAGATCGGGGCGGGGGGGCGCGAGAGACCCAGTACTTC.

This clone came up a few times. V and J are TRBV2 and TRBJ2-2; no clear D. Germline V gives CDR1 SNHLY, CDR2 FYNNEI. There are 12 residues in the CDR3. The V and J ends lost 6 bases and 6 bases respectively, with 8 bases between them. Written as DNA, the CDR3 is TGTGCCAGCAGGGCCGGGTCCGGGGAGCTGTTTTTT. It is translated as CASRAGSGELFF.

The chain joins TRBV27 to TRBJ1-5; TRBD1 might be the D (5 bases). Germline CDR1 and CDR2: MNHEY and SMNVEV (reference sequence). Trimming stripped 5 bases from V and 7 bases from J, with 12 bases between. CDR3 length: 13 residues. The DNA of the CDR3 is TGTGCCAGCAGTGGACACAGAACCCAGCCCCAGCATTTT. Translation: CASSGHRTQPQHF.

The chain carries TRBV18 and TRBJ1-6; D remains unclear. Looked up from germline, CDR1 is KGHSH and CDR2 is LQKENI. V was clipped by 0 bases and J by 8 bases, with 8 bases between them. The CDR3 is 14 residues long. The CDR3 protein is CASSPPGYYSPLHF. The CDR3, as DNA: TGTGCCAGCTCACCACCAGGATACTATTCACCCCTCCACTTT. Based on the CDR3 plus reference TRBV18 and TRBJ1-6, the full variable domain is NAGVMQNPRHLVRRRGQEARLRCSPMKGHSHVYWYRQLPEEGLKFMVYLQKENIIDESGMPKERFSAEFPKEGPSILRIQQVVRGDSAAYFCASSPPGYYSPLHFGNGTRLTVT.

The chain links TRBV7-2 to TRBJ2-5; D is possibly TRBD1 (7 bases). There are 14 residues in the CDR3. Deletions cut 4 bases from V and 5 bases from J, with 14 bases between. Germline CDR1 is SGHTA and CDR2 is FQGNSA. Here the CDR3 reads CASSSSTGRETQYF. The DNA of the CDR3 is TGTGCCAGCAGCTCTTCGACAGGGAGGGAGACCCAGTACTTC.

The chain uses TRBV7-2 and TRBJ2-5; D may be TRBD2 (6 bases). The J call is doubtful: the DNA matches TRBJ2-7 better. The CDR3 extends over 15 amino acids. Germline lookup yields CDR1 SGHTA and CDR2 FQGNSA. The CDR3 DNA follows: TGTGCCAGCAGCGGGCCCGGGAGCCCGGGGAACGAGCAGTACTTC. Translating it yields CASSGPGSPGNEQYF.

The chain is built from TRBV28 and TRBJ2-5; D is unresolved. The CDR3 covers 14 residues. Trimming left V 2 bases short and J 6 bases short, with 13 bases between. CDR1 and CDR2 (germline): MDHEN, SYDVKM. This chain's CDR3 is CASSLRVIPKTQYF. CDR3 sequence (DNA): TGTGCCAGCAGTTTAAGAGTGATCCCCAAGACCCAGTACTTC. The whole variable domain, filled in from reference TRBV28 and TRBJ2-5, reads DVKVTQSSRYLVKRTGEKVFLECVQDMDHENMFWYRQDPGLGLRLIYFSYDVKMKEKGDIPEGYSVSREKKERFSLILESASTNQTSMYLCASSLRVIPKTQYFGPGTRLLVL.

The rearrangement uses TRBV20-1 and TRBJ1-2; D may be TRBD1 (5 bases). The germline V and J ends were trimmed by 3 bases and 7 bases, with 9 bases remaining between them. Germline CDR1 reads DFQATT; CDR2 reads SNEGSKA (reference sequence). This CDR3 has 11 residues. CDR3 nucleotides: TGCAGTGCTAGGTCGGGGGTTGGCTACACCTTC. Translated, it gives CSARSGVGYTF.

Of note for this clone: Mismatch with germline at one junction end may stem from a read error. This chain uses TRBV29-1 with TRBJ2-7; perhaps D is TRBD1 or TRBD2 (6 bases each). The germline V gene encodes CDR1 SQVTM and CDR2 ANQGSEA. CDR3 length: 14 residues. The CDR3 region has the DNA TGCAGCGTTGAGGGGGGCAGGGGACCCTACGAGCAGCACTTC. It encodes CSVEGGRGPYEQHF.

The chain carries TRBV9 and TRBJ1-1; D remains unclear. The CDR3 spans 14 residues. Germline CDR1 and CDR2: SGDLS and YYNGEE. V was trimmed by 0 bases and J by 0 bases, leaving 6 bases between them. The CDR3 here is CASSVVTLNTEAFF. The CDR3 DNA reads as TGTGCCAGCAGCGTAGTCACCCTGAACACTGAAGCTTTCTTT.

The sample holds a few counts of this clone. V is TRBV9 and J is TRBJ1-1, with D tentatively TRBD1 (5 bases). Trimming cost V 2 bases and J 1 base, with 12 bases left between them. The germline V gene encodes CDR1 SGDLS and CDR2 YYNGEE. The CDR3 has 15 amino acids. This CDR3 reads CASSVGRAWNTEAFF. In DNA form, the CDR3 reads TGTGCCAGCAGCGTGGGCAGGGCATGGAACACTGAAGCTTTCTTT.

This clone was seen a handful of times. The chain joins TRBV4-2 to TRBJ2-7; D may be TRBD1 (5 bases). V lost 3 bases and J 2 bases, leaving 8 bases between the germline ends. The CDR3 extends over 13 amino acids. The germline V gene has CDR1 LGHNA and CDR2 YNFKEQ. CDR3 loop: CASSQTEPYEQYF. The CDR3 bases are TGTGCCAGCAGCCAGACAGAACCCTACGAGCAGTACTTC.

The chain employs TRBV28 and TRBJ1-4; no clear D gene. Germline-derived CDR1 and CDR2 are MDHEN and SYDVKM. Trimming shortened V by 6 bases and J by 5 bases, and 16 bases separated the two germline ends. The CDR3 length is 15 residues. The CDR3: CASRNTIGWNEKLFF. The CDR3 region has the DNA TGTGCCAGCAGAAATACCATCGGGTGGAATGAAAAACTGTTTTTT.

The chain recombines TRBV21-1 with TRBJ1-1; the table's D call TRBD1 went unverified against the DNA. TRBV21-1 represents a pseudogene. The CDR3 is 17 amino acids. The CDR3 sequence: CASTARTGQSSDTEAFF. The DNA for the CDR3 is TGTGCCAGCACCGCCAGGACAGGGCAGTCATCCGACACTGAAGCTTTCTTT.

This chain uses TRBV2 with TRBJ2-5, with D unresolved. In germline, CDR1 is SNHLY, CDR2 FYNNEI. V was cut by 9 bases and J by 5 bases, with 10 bases left in between. There are 11 residues in the CDR3. The CDR3 protein is CASAAKETQYF. The CDR3 bases are TGTGCCAGTGCGGCCAAGGAGACCCAGTACTTC.

This clone came up a few times. The chain combines TRBV20-1 with TRBJ1-1, with 7 nucleotides matching TRBD1. The CDR3 loop spans 11 amino acids. Trimming removed 5 bases from V and 7 bases from J; junction bases left unmatched: 4. The germline CDR1 and CDR2 sequences are DFQATT and SNEGSKA (reference sequence). CDR3 residues: CSAPGGVEAFF. The CDR3 DNA reads TGCAGTGCTCCAGGGGGGGTTGAAGCTTTCTTT.

V and J are TRBV7-2 and TRBJ1-2; tentatively, D is TRBD1 (5 bases). Germline V gives CDR1 SGHTA, CDR2 FQGNSA. V lost 1 base to trimming and J lost 5 bases, with 8 bases between them. The CDR3 consists of 13 residues. CDR3 in DNA: TGTGCCAGCAGCTTAGTCAGGACATATGGCTACACCTTC. It encodes CASSLVRTYGYTF.

This clone was recorded at least ten times. This chain's CDR3 is CASSPGTGTNTEAFF. DNA of the CDR3: TGTGCCAGCAGCCCCGGCACAGGGACGAACACTGAAGCTTTCTTT. V gene TRBV7-9 combines with J gene TRBJ1-1, with D possibly matching TRBD1 (6 bases). Per the germline V gene, CDR1 is SEHNR and CDR2 is FQNEAQ (reference sequence). Trimming stripped 5 bases from V and 1 base from J, with 14 bases between. This CDR3 comprises 15 residues. Supplemented by reference TRBV7-9 and TRBJ1-1, the full variable domain reads DTGVSQNPRHKITKRGQNVTFRCDPISEHNRLYWYRQTLGQGPEFLTYFQNEAQLEKSRLLSDRFSAERPKGSFSTLEIQRTEQGDSAMYLCASSPGTGTNTEAFFGQGTRLTVV.

The CDR3 DNA is TGTGCCAGCAGCTTTGGGACAGGGGTTTCCTACGAGCAGTACTTC. Amino acid sequence: CASSFGTGVSYEQYF. This chain joins TRBV7-2 and TRBJ2-7; 10 bases are shared with TRBD1. The germline CDR1 and CDR2 sequences are SGHTA and FQGNSA. V was pared by 3 bases and J by 1 base, with 3 bases of the junction left unmatched. This CDR3 has 15 amino acids.

The chain uses TRBV19 and TRBJ1-1; D uncertain. The CDR3 spans 11 residues. Trimming took 5 bases from V and 4 from J, leaving 5 bases between them. Looked up from germline, CDR1 is LNHDA and CDR2 is SQIVND (reference sequence). CDR3 sequence (DNA): TGTGCCAGTAGTCTGGCCACTGAAGCTTTCTTT. The encoded protein is CASSLATEAFF.